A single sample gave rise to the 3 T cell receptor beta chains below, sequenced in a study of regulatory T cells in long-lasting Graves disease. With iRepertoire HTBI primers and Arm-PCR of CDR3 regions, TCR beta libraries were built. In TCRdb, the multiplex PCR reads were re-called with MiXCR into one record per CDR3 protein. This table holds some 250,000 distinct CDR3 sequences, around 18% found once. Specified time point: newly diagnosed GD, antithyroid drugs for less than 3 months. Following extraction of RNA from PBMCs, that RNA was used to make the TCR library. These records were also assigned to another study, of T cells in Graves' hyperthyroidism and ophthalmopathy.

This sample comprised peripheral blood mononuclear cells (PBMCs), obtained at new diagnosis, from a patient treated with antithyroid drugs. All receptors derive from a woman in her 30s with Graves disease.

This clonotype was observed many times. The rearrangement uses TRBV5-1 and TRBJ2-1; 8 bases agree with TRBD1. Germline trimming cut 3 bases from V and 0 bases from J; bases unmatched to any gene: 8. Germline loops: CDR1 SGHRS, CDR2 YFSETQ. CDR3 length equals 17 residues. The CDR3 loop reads CASSSAPDRASYNEQFF. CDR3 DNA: TGCGCCAGCAGCTCCGCCCCGGACAGGGCCTCCTACAATGAGCAGTTCTTC.

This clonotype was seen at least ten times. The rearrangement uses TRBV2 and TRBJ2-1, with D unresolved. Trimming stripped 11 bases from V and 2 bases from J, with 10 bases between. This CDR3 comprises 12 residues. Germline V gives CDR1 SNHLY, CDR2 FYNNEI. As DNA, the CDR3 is TGTGCCTTTCCGAGGACCTACAATGAGCAGTTCTTC. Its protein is CAFPRTYNEQFF.

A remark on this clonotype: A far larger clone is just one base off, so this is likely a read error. CDR3 sequence reads: CASSSMGLAGGRTYNEQYF. The CDR3 nucleotides are TGTGCCAGCAGTTCGATGGGACTAGCGGGGGGGCGGACCTACAATGAGCAGTACTTC. The V and J genes are TRBV28 and TRBJ2-7; 16 nucleotides agree with TRBD2. CDR1 is MDHEN and CDR2 is SYDVKM in the germline V gene. The junction had 16 bases not matched to a gene; V was cut back by 4 bases and J by 7 bases. The CDR3 spans 19 residues.